These T cell receptor beta chains were read from a single sample in a study of identical twins. Via MiXCR, TCRdb re-called the 5' RACE reads, giving one row per CDR3 protein. Among fewer than 500,000 distinct CDR3 sequences listed, approximately 15% were seen once. This sample also appeared in a second study, on yellow fever vaccine responses in identical twins.

The material sequenced was CD4+ T cells sorted from blood. The receptors come from a woman under 30 in good health. Each CDR3 is given with its conserved first and last residue. D genes are given only for firm matches. Expanded clones are given a class, and other clones once, few, many or no size at all.

abundance	v_gene	j_gene	d_gene	len	CDR3nt	CDR3aa
many	TRBV7-8	TRBJ2-1	.	15	TGTGCCAGCAGCGGGTGGGGACCCACATTTTTTGAGCAGTTCTTC	CASSGWGPTFFEQFF
.	TRBV4-3	TRBJ2-5	.	15	TGCGCCAGCAGCCAGGGTCGGGGGCTGGGAGAGACCCAGTACTTC	CASSQGRGLGETQYF
few	TRBV5-1	TRBJ2-1	TRBD2	15	TGCGCCAGCAGCTTGGGTAGCGGGCCTTACAATGAGCAGTTCTTC	CASSLGSGPYNEQFF
few	TRBV9	TRBJ2-4	.	12	TGTGCCAGCAGCCCCGAGTCCGGCATTCAGTACTTC	CASSPESGIQYF
few	TRBV6-2/TRBV6-3	TRBJ1-2	.	14	TGTGCCAGCAGTTACGACGGCAAAAACTATGGCTACACCTTC	CASSYDGKNYGYTF
few	TRBV14	TRBJ2-1	TRBD2	18	TGTGCCAGCAGCTCCGGGACTAGCGGGAGGATTTCCTACAATGAGCAGTTCTTC	CASSSGTSGRISYNEQFF
.	TRBV28	TRBJ2-7	.	14	TGTGCCACCCAACTTGGAGGGCCCATCAACGAGCAGTACTTC	CATQLGGPINEQYF
.	TRBV3-1	TRBJ2-7	.	12	TGTGCCAGCAGCACCCGTTCCTACGAGCAGTACTTC	CASSTRSYEQYF
.	TRBV6-1	TRBJ2-3	TRBD1	15	TGTGCCAGCACCCGACAGGGACGTGACACAGATACGCAGTATTTT	CASTRQGRDTDTQYF
.	TRBV9	TRBJ2-7	TRBD1	15	TGTGCCAGCAGCATCTATGGGGACAGACCCTACGAGCAGTACTTC	CASSIYGDRPYEQYF
few	TRBV20-1	TRBJ1-1	TRBD1	15	TGCAGTGCTAGTAGGGGGACAGTAGGGAACACTGAAGCTTTCTTT	CSASRGTVGNTEAFF
.	TRBV7-3	TRBJ2-3	.	11	TGTGCCAGCAGCTCGGGGTGGAGGCAGTATTTT	CASSSGWRQYF
.	TRBV5-8	TRBJ1-4	TRBD1	15	TGTGCCAGCAGCTCCCGGACAGGGTCTAATGAAAAACTGTTTTTT	CASSSRTGSNEKLFF
few	TRBV6-1	TRBJ2-1	.	14	TGTGCCAGCAATAGGGACTGGCTAGACGATGAGCAGTTCTTC	CASNRDWLDDEQFF
few	TRBV6-5	TRBJ1-5	.	15	TGTGCCAGCAGTTACGACCGCCGGGGCAATCAGCCCCAGCATTTT	CASSYDRRGNQPQHF
few	TRBV5-4	TRBJ2-1	TRBD2	16	TGTGCCAGCAGCTCCCCTGGGGGGGGGGATTACAATGAGCAGTTCTTC	CASSSPGGGDYNEQFF
few	TRBV3-1	TRBJ2-2	TRBD1	14	TGTGCCAGCAGCCGACAGGGGGCGACCGGGGAGCTGTTTTTT	CASSRQGATGELFF
.	TRBV2	TRBJ1-2	.	14	TGTGCCAGCAGCCGAAAGGGGCCCGGAGGAGGCTACACCTTC	CASSRKGPGGGYTF
.	TRBV6-5	TRBJ2-7	TRBD2	15	TGTGCCAGCAGTCTACTAGCGGGGGAGACCTACGAGCAGTACTTC	CASSLLAGETYEQYF
many	TRBV5-1	TRBJ1-2	.	12	TGCGCCAGCAGCTGGGGGACATCTGGCTACACCTTC	CASSWGTSGYTF
many	TRBV20-1	TRBJ1-6	.	17	TGCAGTGCTAGAGCGCAGAGCGAAAGCTCCTATAATTCACCCCTCCACTTT	CSARAQSESSYNSPLHF
.	TRBV11-2	TRBJ2-7	TRBD1	13	TGTGCCAGCAGCCCCAGGGGGCTGAACGAGCAGTACTTC	CASSPRGLNEQYF
.	TRBV20-1	TRBJ2-1	TRBD2	15	TGCAGTGCTAGCGGCGCGGGGGGGTTCTACAATGAGCAGTTCTTC	CSASGAGGFYNEQFF
few	TRBV6-5	TRBJ2-3	TRBD2	16	TGTGCCAGCAGTTACAGGGCGGGAGATAGCACAGATACGCAGTATTTT	CASSYRAGDSTDTQYF
few	TRBV6-1	TRBJ2-5	.	14	TGTGCCAGCAGTGACAGGGGTTGGCAAGAGACCCAGTACTTC	CASSDRGWQETQYF
.	TRBV3-1	TRBJ2-7	TRBD1	14	TGTGCCAGCAGCCAAGAGGACAGGGGAGGCGAGCAGTACTTC	CASSQEDRGGEQYF
.	TRBV21-1	TRBJ2-2	.	17	TGTGCCAGCAGCTCCCAGGGGGCGCAGGGTCTTTCCGGGGAGCTGTTTTTT	CASSSQGAQGLSGELFF
few	TRBV12-3/TRBV12-4	TRBJ2-1	.	14	TGTGCCAGCAGTTTATCGGTGGGGGCGAATGAGCAGTTCTTC	CASSLSVGANEQFF
many	TRBV4-2	TRBJ2-1	.	12	TGTGCCAGCAGCCAAGTTCTCAATGAGCAGTTCTTC	CASSQVLNEQFF
.	TRBV7-9	TRBJ1-1	.	15	TGTGCCAGCAGCTCAGACAGGAAACAGGGTTCTGAAGCTTTCTTT	CASSSDRKQGSEAFF
few	TRBV12-3/TRBV12-4	TRBJ2-1	.	17	TGTGCCAGCAGCTTCCGGGACGGACCTCTAAATCACAATGAGCAGTTCTTC	CASSFRDGPLNHNEQFF
few	TRBV7-9	TRBJ2-7	.	13	TGTGCCAGCAGCTCACCGGGGAACTCCCAGCAGTACTTC	CASSSPGNSQQYF
few	TRBV7-2	TRBJ2-2	.	15	TGTGCCAGCAGCTTAGCTTACGGCCAGGAAGGGGAGCTGTTTTTT	CASSLAYGQEGELFF
.	TRBV20-1	TRBJ2-4	TRBD2	11	TGCAGTGCTTCACGGGCTTCGGGGGGGTACTTC	CSASRASGGYF
few	TRBV20-1	TRBJ2-4	.	15	TGCAGTGCCGTACCTGGTCGGGTAGCCAAAAACATTCAGTACTTC	CSAVPGRVAKNIQYF
.	TRBV20-1	TRBJ2-1	TRBD2	13	TGCAGTGCTAGCGCGGGGGGCCAAGGTGAGCAGTTCTTC	CSASAGGQGEQFF
few	TRBV11-2	TRBJ2-7	TRBD1	19	TGTGCCAGCAGCGCGTACCGACGGGACAGGGGGAGCCGCGCATACGAGCAGTACTTC	CASSAYRRDRGSRAYEQYF
.	TRBV28	TRBJ2-5	TRBD2	19	TGTGCCAGCCTCCCCCCCCGACTAGCGGGAGGGCCGTACCAAGAGACCCAGTACTTC	CASLPPRLAGGPYQETQYF
.	TRBV7-7	TRBJ2-5	TRBD2	15	TGTGCTAGCAGCCAACTAGCGGGGCTGCAAGAGACCCAGTACTTC	CASSQLAGLQETQYF
.	TRBV6-5	TRBJ2-3	TRBD2	17	TGTGCCAGCAGTTACCGCGGACTAGCGGGTAGCACAGATACGCAGTATTTT	CASSYRGLAGSTDTQYF
few	TRBV29-1	TRBJ2-1	.	11	TGCAGCGTATCAGGGGTAAGGGAGCAGTTCTTC	CSVSGVREQFF
.	TRBV5-1	TRBJ2-5	.	16	TGCGCCAGCACCATTACGTGGGGTAGCGTCCAAGAGACCCAGTACTTC	CASTITWGSVQETQYF
many	TRBV12-3/TRBV12-4	TRBJ2-7	TRBD1	14	TGTGCCAGCAGTTTAAGGACAGGGGGCTACGAGCAGTACTTC	CASSLRTGGYEQYF
few	TRBV20-1	TRBJ2-3	.	14	TGCAGTGCTACCAGCCGCAGAGGCACAGATACGCAGTATTTT	CSATSRRGTDTQYF
few	TRBV6-5	TRBJ2-1	.	16	TGTGCCAGCAGTTACCCTCCAGGGCCAGAAGGGGATGAGCAGTTCTTC	CASSYPPGPEGDEQFF
few	TRBV7-9	TRBJ1-4	.	11	TGTGCCAGCAGCTTTTATCGCGACCGTCTTTTT	CASSFYRDRLF
.	TRBV2	TRBJ1-1	.	12	TGTGCCAGCATGCAAGACGGCACTGAAGCTTTCTTT	CASMQDGTEAFF
.	TRBV20-1	TRBJ2-7	TRBD1	14	TGCAGTGCCGGACGCTCCGGGACAGCGATTGAGCAGTACTTC	CSAGRSGTAIEQYF
few	TRBV10-3	TRBJ2-2	.	14	TGTGCCATCGCCGGGGCGCAGAACACCGGGGAGCTGTTTTTT	CAIAGAQNTGELFF
.	TRBV10-3	TRBJ1-2	TRBD1	15	TGTGCCACCTATGGACAGGGGGCGTCCATGTATGGCTACACCTTC	CATYGQGASMYGYTF
.	TRBV10-3	TRBJ2-5	.	14	TGTGCCATCCGAAGACAAGAGCAAGGGGAGACCCAGTACTTC	CAIRRQEQGETQYF
.	TRBV5-6	TRBJ2-2	.	15	TGTGCCAGCAGCTACGCGGGACTCAACACCGGGGAGCTGTTTTTT	CASSYAGLNTGELFF
.	TRBV12-3/TRBV12-4	TRBJ2-7	.	12	TGTGCCAGCCAACAGGACGTCTACGAGCAGTACTTC	CASQQDVYEQYF